The 30 T cell receptor beta chains presented below share a single source sample, sequenced in a study of blood T cell repertoires in COVID-19. Generated by immunoSEQ multiplex PCR, the TCRdb table keeps only in-frame clones and is missing some. The table shows about 190,000 clones, with approximately 84% occurring only once. Sequencing was carried out using PBMCs or T cells enriched from blood (not recorded which). The receptors shown here come from a woman aged 30 to 39 who had recovered from COVID-19.

This rearrangement joins TRBV5-1 to TRBJ1-1; 11 bases match TRBD1. Germline V gene sequence: CDR1 SGHRS, CDR2 YFSETQ. Trimming cost V 3 bases and J 5 bases; bases outside gene matches: 6. The CDR3 runs to 15 residues. The CDR3 nucleotides are TGCGCCAGCAGCTCAGGGACAGGGGGTCGGACTGAAGCTTTCTTT. As protein: CASSSGTGGRTEAFF.

V gene TRBV27 combines with J gene TRBJ1-1, with TRBD1 matching 7 bases. CDR3 length: 15 residues. Germline lookup yields CDR1 MNHEY and CDR2 SMNVEV (reference sequence). V shed 4 bases and J 0 bases; nucleotides not matched to a gene: 5. CDR3 protein: CASSSTGEMNTEAFF. The CDR3 DNA is TGTGCCAGCAGTTCAACAGGGGAAATGAACACTGAAGCTTTCTTT.

Remarks on this clone: The sample holds other DNA sequences that translate to the same CDR3. This chain uses TRBV30 with TRBJ1-5; D gene unclear. Trimming took off 2 bases at V and 4 bases at J, with 6 bases between the two ends. Per germline, CDR1 GTSNPN and CDR2 SVGIG (reference sequence). This CDR3 is built from 12 residues. The CDR3 nucleotides are TGTGCCTGGAGTTCAGGAAATCAGCCCCAGCATTTT. It translates to CAWSSGNQPQHF.

The chain is built from TRBV4-2 and TRBJ1-2; TRBD1 matches 9 bases. Germline CDR1 LGHNA, CDR2 YNFKEQ. The CDR3 spans 16 residues. The J segment lost 1 base and the V segment lost 1 base, leaving 4 bases of the junction unmatched. The CDR3 loop is CASSQGSGQGNYGYTF. In DNA, the CDR3 is TGTGCCAGCAGCCAAGGATCGGGACAGGGTAACTATGGCTACACCTTC.

V is TRBV2 and J is TRBJ1-2, with TRBD1 identical over 9 bases. The length of the CDR3 is 12 residues. Unmatched junction bases numbered 4, after V lost 6 bases and J lost 8 bases. CDR1 SNHLY and CDR2 FYNNEI come from the germline V gene. The CDR3 here is CASSQTGGGYTF. CDR3 nucleotide sequence: TGTGCCAGCAGCCAAACAGGGGGCGGCTACACCTTC.

V gene TRBV3-1 (or the pseudogene TRBV3-2) combines with J gene TRBJ1-2, with D perhaps matching TRBD1 (5 bases). This CDR3 spans 13 amino acids. Trimming took off 4 bases at V and 6 bases at J, with 12 bases between the two ends. Germline V gives CDR1 LGHDT, CDR2 YNNKEL (reference sequence). The CDR3 sequence: CASSPRGGDGYTF. The CDR3 nucleotides read TGTGCCAGCAGCCCCCGGGGAGGGGATGGCTACACCTTC.

The chain has TRBV2 and TRBJ2-7, with D hard to call. Trimming shortened V by 9 bases and J by 7 bases, and 13 bases separated the two germline ends. This CDR3 has 11 amino acids. Germline V gives CDR1 SNHLY, CDR2 FYNNEI. The CDR3 loop is CASLAAREQYV. The CDR3 DNA sequence: TGTGCCAGTCTGGCGGCAAGGGAGCAGTACGTC.

The V gene is TRBV13, the J gene TRBJ2-1; the match to TRBD1 covers 9 bases. CDR1 is PRHDT and CDR2 is FYEKMQ in the germline V gene (reference sequence). There are 14 residues in the CDR3. V shed 7 bases and J 5 bases; nucleotides not matched to a gene: 6. CDR3: CASTGDREDNEQFF. The CDR3 region has the DNA TGTGCCAGCACGGGGGACAGGGAGGACAATGAGCAGTTCTTC.

The chain combines TRBV29-1 with TRBJ2-1; D possibly corresponds to TRBD1 (5 bases). The CDR3 length is 14 residues. V shed 0 bases and J shed 9 bases, with 15 bases lying between them. Germline CDR1 and CDR2: SQVTM and ANQGSEA. The CDR3 spells CSVEDQGLRGEQFF. For the CDR3, the DNA is TGCAGCGTTGAAGATCAGGGCCTCAGAGGTGAGCAGTTCTTC.

This clone was found a few times. The chain joins TRBV27 to TRBJ2-7, with 7 positions matching TRBD2. V lost 0 bases and J lost 1; bases outside the gene matches: 12. CDR1 and CDR2 from the germline V gene are MNHEY and SMNVEV (reference sequence). This CDR3 contains 18 residues. DNA of the CDR3: TGTGCCAGCAGTTTATCTGGTATCGGACTAGATCTGTCCTACGAGCAGTACTTC. Translation gives CASSLSGIGLDLSYEQYF.

This clone showed up just once. The gene calls are TRBV27 and TRBJ2-3; D remains ambiguous. The length of the CDR3 is 14 residues. V was clipped by 8 bases and J by 3 bases, with 15 bases between them. Germline V lookup: CDR1 MNHEY, CDR2 SMNVEV (reference sequence). The chain's CDR3 is CASAGSRQTDTQYF. CDR3 nucleotide sequence: TGTGCCAGCGCCGGGTCCCGGCAGACAGATACGCAGTATTTT.

This sequence joins TRBV7-9 and TRBJ1-6; TRBD1 matches 8 bases. The CDR3 is made up of 15 amino acids. The V segment lost 5 bases and the J segment 7 bases; nucleotides outside the gene matches: 7. Germline CDR1 reads SEHNR; CDR2 reads FQNEAQ (reference sequence). The CDR3 reads CASSIETGVNSPLHF. As DNA, the CDR3 is TGTGCCAGCAGCATAGAGACAGGGGTCAATTCACCCCTCCACTTT.

The gene calls are TRBV5-1 and TRBJ2-1, with 9 bases that match TRBD2. The germline CDR1 and CDR2 sequences are SGHRS and YFSETQ. Trimming took 3 bases from V and 0 from J; bases not matched to a gene: 7. This CDR3 is built from 17 residues. This CDR3 is CASSSTLTSGSYNEQFF. The DNA of the CDR3 is TGCGCCAGCAGCTCGACCTTGACTAGCGGCTCCTACAATGAGCAGTTCTTC. Supplemented by reference TRBV5-1 and TRBJ2-1, the full variable domain reads KAGVTQTPRYLIKTRGQQVTLSCSPISGHRSVSWYQQTPGQGLQFLFEYFSETQRNKGNFPGRFSGRQFSNSRSEMNVSTLELGDSALYLCASSSTLTSGSYNEQFFGPGTRLTVL.

The V gene is TRBV5-1, the J gene TRBJ1-1; D unresolved. V lost 0 bases and J 6 bases, leaving 15 bases between the germline ends. The germline gives CDR1 SGHRS, CDR2 YFSETQ. The CDR3 spans 15 residues. The CDR3 protein is CASSLASMVMPEAFF. As DNA, the CDR3 is TGCGCCAGCAGCTTGGCCTCTATGGTCATGCCTGAAGCTTTCTTT.

The V and J genes are TRBV3-1 (or the pseudogene TRBV3-2) and TRBJ1-4, with a possible D match to TRBD1 (6 bases). CDR3 size: 16 residues. Per germline, CDR1 LGHDT and CDR2 YNNKEL (reference sequence). The V end was cut by 6 bases, the J end by 7 bases, with 21 bases between. CDR3 sequence (DNA): TGTGCCAGCAGTCACCCAGGGGCTGGGGTGAGTGAAAAACTGTTTTTT. Protein sequence: CASSHPGAGVSEKLFF.

The chain employs TRBV6-5 and TRBJ1-1, with unresolved D. V gave up 0 bases and J gave up 1 base, with 9 bases separating them. The length of the CDR3 is 15 residues. Germline V CDR1 and CDR2: MNHEY, SVGAGI. The CDR3 DNA is TGTGCCAGCAGTTACTCGGGCAGCACGAACACTGAAGCTTTCTTT. Translation gives CASSYSGSTNTEAFF.

This clone was counted a few times. The genes are TRBV19 and TRBJ2-1, with 7 bases aligning to TRBD2. Germline V gives CDR1 LNHDA, CDR2 SQIVND (reference sequence). V lost 5 bases and J lost 3; bases outside the gene matches: 10. The CDR3 totals 16 residues. CDR3 bases: TGTGCCAGTAGTGCCTCCCAGCGGGGCCACTACAATGAGCAGTTCTTC. Amino acid sequence: CASSASQRGHYNEQFF.

This rearrangement joins TRBV13 to TRBJ1-6, with no clear D. This CDR3 spans 16 amino acids. Germline assignment: CDR1 PRHDT and CDR2 FYEKMQ (reference sequence). V gave up 1 base and J gave up 6 bases, with 13 bases separating them. DNA of the CDR3: TGTGCCAGCAGCTTAGTCGGCAGCGGTATTAATTCACCCCTCCACTTT. Its translation: CASSLVGSGINSPLHF.

V and J are TRBV10-3 and TRBJ2-1; 11 nucleotides agree with TRBD2. Per the germline V gene, CDR1 is ENHRY and CDR2 is SYGVKD. The CDR3 has 17 amino acids. The V segment lost 4 bases and the J segment 6 bases; nucleotides outside the gene matches: 11. The CDR3 spells CAISGTLAGGPINEQFF. CDR3 nucleotide sequence: TGTGCCATCAGTGGGACTTTAGCGGGAGGGCCTATCAATGAGCAGTTCTTC.

The chain has TRBV2 and TRBJ2-1; 8 bases are shared with TRBD1. From germline, CDR1 is SNHLY and CDR2 FYNNEI. The CDR3 is 13 amino acids. Losses at the gene ends were 4 bases for V and 10 bases for J; bases not matched to a gene: 6. For the CDR3, the DNA is TGTGCCAGCAGTGTGATGACAGGGGACGAGCAGTTCTTC. Amino acid sequence: CASSVMTGDEQFF.

J is TRBJ2-5 and V is TRBV6-5; D possibly corresponds to TRBD1 (5 bases). The germline V gene encodes CDR1 MNHEY and CDR2 SVGAGI. The CDR3 is 14 amino acids. With 5 bases removed from V and 4 bases from J, the gap between germline ends came to 14 bases. CDR3 loop: CASSPGPAGETQYF. CDR3 nucleotides: TGTGCCAGCAGTCCAGGGCCTGCAGGAGAGACCCAGTACTTC.

The chain employs TRBV7-3 and TRBJ2-1; TRBD2 matches at 15 bases. Germline V gives CDR1 SGHTA, CDR2 FQGTGA. Trimming cost V 5 bases and J 7 bases; bases outside gene matches: 3. The CDR3 is made up of 15 amino acids. The CDR3 protein is CASSRGTSGRNEQFF. The CDR3 DNA sequence: TGTGCCAGCAGCCGAGGGACTAGCGGGAGGAATGAGCAGTTCTTC.

The chain uses TRBV24-1 and TRBJ2-1, with 8 bases that match TRBD1. The CDR3 length is 15 residues. CDR1 KGHDR and CDR2 SFDVKD come from the germline V gene. J gave up 3 bases and V 4 bases, and 4 bases lay outside the gene matches. Here the CDR3 reads CATSDRGQNYNEQFF. In nucleotides, the CDR3 is TGTGCCACCAGTGACAGGGGGCAAAACTACAATGAGCAGTTCTTC.

The rearrangement uses TRBV23-1 and TRBJ2-5; D unresolved. TRBV23-1 counts as an open reading frame of uncertain function. This CDR3 is built from 16 residues. V was clipped by 3 bases and J by 1 base, with 15 bases between them. CDR3 DNA: TGCGCCAGCAGTCACCCGGTGCGGCTGGGCCAAGAGACCCAGTACTTC. Translation gives CASSHPVRLGQETQYF.

The chain is built from TRBV9 and TRBJ1-3, with a possible D match to TRBD1 (5 bases). Germline loops: CDR1 SGDLS, CDR2 YYNGEE. V was trimmed by 0 bases and J by 1 base, leaving 8 bases between them. This CDR3 has 15 amino acids. CDR3 nucleotides: TGTGCCAGCAGCGTAGAAAGGGGTTCTGGAAACACCATATATTTT. It codes for CASSVERGSGNTIYF.

V usage is TRBV7-9 and J usage is TRBJ2-2, with D unresolved. The CDR3 is 14 amino acids. Germline V CDR1 and CDR2: SEHNR, FQNEAQ (reference sequence). Between the trimmed V and J ends, which lost 4 bases and 8 bases, there was a span of 14 bases. The CDR3 loop reads CASSYVDPRGELFF. The CDR3 nucleotides read TGTGCCAGCAGCTACGTCGACCCGAGGGGGGAGCTGTTTTTT.

This rearrangement joins TRBV19 to TRBJ2-7; TRBD2 matches at 13 bases. Germline V CDR1 and CDR2: LNHDA, SQIVND (reference sequence). This CDR3 region has 16 residues. J was trimmed by 7 bases and V by 5 bases; bases with no gene match: 11. CDR3 region: CASSPLLAGGPVEQYF. The CDR3 DNA is TGTGCCAGTAGTCCCTTACTAGCGGGAGGGCCGGTTGAGCAGTACTTC.

The gene calls are TRBV6-5 and TRBJ2-1, with 8 bases aligning to TRBD1. Germline CDR1 MNHEY, CDR2 SVGAGI. The V and J ends lost 5 bases and 7 bases, in that order; junction bases with no gene match: 10. This CDR3 is built from 15 residues. CDR3 loop: CASSRLGQGGNEQFF. The CDR3 DNA follows: TGTGCCAGCAGTCGTCTTGGACAGGGAGGAAATGAGCAGTTCTTC.

The chain links TRBV5-1 to TRBJ2-1; the match to TRBD2 covers 14 bases. V was clipped by 0 bases and J by 7 bases; unmatched bases: 6. CDR3 length: 17 amino acids. Germline V CDR1 and CDR2: SGHRS, YFSETQ. The CDR3 spells CASSLGLAGGPGNEQFF. Written as DNA, the CDR3 is TGCGCCAGCAGCTTGGGACTAGCGGGAGGGCCGGGGAATGAGCAGTTCTTC.

The CDR3 loop is CASSLEGAGGYTF. For the CDR3, the DNA is TGTGCCAGCAGCTTGGAGGGGGCCGGCGGCTACACCTTC. V gene TRBV11-2 combines with J gene TRBJ1-2; TRBD1 matches 7 bases. V lost 3 bases and J lost 8; bases outside the gene matches: 6. This CDR3 contains 13 residues. Germline-derived CDR1 and CDR2 are SGHAT and FQNNGV.